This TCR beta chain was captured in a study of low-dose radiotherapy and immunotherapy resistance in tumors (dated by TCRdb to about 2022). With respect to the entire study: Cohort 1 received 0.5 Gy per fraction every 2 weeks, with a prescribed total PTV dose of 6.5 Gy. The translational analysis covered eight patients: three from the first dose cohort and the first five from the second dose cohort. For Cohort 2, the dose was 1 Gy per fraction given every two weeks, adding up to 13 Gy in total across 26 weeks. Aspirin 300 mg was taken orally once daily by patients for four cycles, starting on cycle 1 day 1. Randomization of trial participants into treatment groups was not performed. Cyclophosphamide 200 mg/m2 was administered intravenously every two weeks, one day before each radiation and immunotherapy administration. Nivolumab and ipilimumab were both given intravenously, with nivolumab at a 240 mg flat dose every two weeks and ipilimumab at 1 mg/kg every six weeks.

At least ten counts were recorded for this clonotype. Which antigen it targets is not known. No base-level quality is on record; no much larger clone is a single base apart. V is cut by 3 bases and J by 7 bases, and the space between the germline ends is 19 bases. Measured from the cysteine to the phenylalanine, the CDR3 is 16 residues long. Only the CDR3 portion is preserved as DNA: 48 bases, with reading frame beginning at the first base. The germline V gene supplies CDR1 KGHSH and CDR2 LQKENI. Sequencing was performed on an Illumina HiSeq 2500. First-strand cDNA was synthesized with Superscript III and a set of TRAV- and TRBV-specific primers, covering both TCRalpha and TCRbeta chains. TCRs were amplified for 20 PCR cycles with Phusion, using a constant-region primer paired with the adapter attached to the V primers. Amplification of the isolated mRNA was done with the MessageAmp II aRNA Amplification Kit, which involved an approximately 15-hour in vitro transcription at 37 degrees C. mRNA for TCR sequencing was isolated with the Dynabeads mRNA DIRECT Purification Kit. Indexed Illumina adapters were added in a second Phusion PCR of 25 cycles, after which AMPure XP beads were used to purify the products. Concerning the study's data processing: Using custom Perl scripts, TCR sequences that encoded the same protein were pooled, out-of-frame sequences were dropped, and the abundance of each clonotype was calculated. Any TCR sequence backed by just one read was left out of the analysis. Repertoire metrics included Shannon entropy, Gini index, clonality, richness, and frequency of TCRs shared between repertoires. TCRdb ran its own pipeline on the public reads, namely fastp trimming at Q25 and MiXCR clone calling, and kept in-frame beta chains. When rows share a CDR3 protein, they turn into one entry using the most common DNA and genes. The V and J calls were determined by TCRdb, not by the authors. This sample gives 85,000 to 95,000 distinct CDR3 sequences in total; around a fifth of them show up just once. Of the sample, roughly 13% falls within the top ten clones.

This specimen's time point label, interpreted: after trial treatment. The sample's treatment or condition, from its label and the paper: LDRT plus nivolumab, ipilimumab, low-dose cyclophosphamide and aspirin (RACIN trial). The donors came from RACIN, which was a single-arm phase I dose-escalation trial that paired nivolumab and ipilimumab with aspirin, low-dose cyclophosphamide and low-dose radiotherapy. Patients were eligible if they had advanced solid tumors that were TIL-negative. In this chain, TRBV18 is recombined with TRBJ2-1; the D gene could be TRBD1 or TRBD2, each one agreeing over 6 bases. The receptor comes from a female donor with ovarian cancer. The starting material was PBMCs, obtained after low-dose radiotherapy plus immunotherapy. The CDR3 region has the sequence CASSPARDTRGNEQFF. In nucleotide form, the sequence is TGTGCCAGCTCACCCGCTCGGGACACCCGGGGGAATGAGCAGTTCTTC.